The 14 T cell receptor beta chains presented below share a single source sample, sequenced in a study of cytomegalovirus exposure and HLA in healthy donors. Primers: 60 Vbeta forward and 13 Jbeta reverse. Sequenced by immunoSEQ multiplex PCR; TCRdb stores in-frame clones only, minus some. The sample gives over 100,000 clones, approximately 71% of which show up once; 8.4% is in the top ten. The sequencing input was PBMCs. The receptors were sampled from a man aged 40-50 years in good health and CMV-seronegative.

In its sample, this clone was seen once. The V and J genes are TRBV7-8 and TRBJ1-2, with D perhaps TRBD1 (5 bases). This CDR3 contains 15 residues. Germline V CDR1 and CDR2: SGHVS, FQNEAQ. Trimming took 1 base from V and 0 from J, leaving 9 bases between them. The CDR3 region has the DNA TGTGCCAGCAGCTTAGGGGCAGGGCCTAACTATGGCTACACCTTC. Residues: CASSLGAGPNYGYTF.

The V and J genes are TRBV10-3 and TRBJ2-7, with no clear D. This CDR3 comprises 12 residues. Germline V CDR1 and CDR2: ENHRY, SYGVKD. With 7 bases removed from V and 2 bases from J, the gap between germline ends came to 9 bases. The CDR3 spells CAITLDTYEQYF. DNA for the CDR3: TGTGCCATCACCCTCGACACCTACGAGCAGTACTTC.

CDR3 residues: CASKRDPSRDTQYF. The CDR3 region has the DNA TGTGCCAGCAAGCGAGATCCTTCGAGAGATACGCAGTATTTT. The chain employs TRBV6-5 and TRBJ2-3; D is unclear. The V gene's germline CDR1 is MNHEY and CDR2 SVGAGI. The germline V and J ends were trimmed by 7 bases and 5 bases, with 16 bases remaining between them. This CDR3 has 14 amino acids.

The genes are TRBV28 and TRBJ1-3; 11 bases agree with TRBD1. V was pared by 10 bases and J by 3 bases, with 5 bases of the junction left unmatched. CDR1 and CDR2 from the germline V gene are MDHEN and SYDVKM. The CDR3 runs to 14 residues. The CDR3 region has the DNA TGTGCCACTGGGACAGGGGGTTTTGGAAACACCATATATTTT. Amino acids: CATGTGGFGNTIYF.

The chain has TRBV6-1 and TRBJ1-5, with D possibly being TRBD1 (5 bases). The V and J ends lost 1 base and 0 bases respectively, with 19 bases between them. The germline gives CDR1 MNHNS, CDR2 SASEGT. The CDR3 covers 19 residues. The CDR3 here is CASSEDVGRRIYSNQPQHF. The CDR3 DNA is TGTGCCAGCAGTGAAGATGTGGGGCGCCGAATCTATAGCAATCAGCCCCAGCATTTT.

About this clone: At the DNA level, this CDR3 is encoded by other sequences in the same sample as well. CDR3 region: CASSVGTGGGYEQYF. The CDR3 DNA reads TGTGCCAGCAGCGTAGGGACAGGGGGCGGATACGAGCAGTACTTC. The chain combines TRBV9 with TRBJ2-7, with 11 bases matching TRBD1. The CDR3 extends over 15 amino acids. The V segment lost 0 bases and the J segment 4 bases; nucleotides outside the gene matches: 3. Germline CDR1 and CDR2: SGDLS and YYNGEE.

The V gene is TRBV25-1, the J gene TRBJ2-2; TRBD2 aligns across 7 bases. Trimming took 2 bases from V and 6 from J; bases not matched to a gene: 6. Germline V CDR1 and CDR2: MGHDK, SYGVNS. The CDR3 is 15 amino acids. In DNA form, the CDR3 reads TGTGCCAGCAGTGAAAAATCCCTAGCGGCCGGGGAGCTGTTTTTT. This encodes CASSEKSLAAGELFF.

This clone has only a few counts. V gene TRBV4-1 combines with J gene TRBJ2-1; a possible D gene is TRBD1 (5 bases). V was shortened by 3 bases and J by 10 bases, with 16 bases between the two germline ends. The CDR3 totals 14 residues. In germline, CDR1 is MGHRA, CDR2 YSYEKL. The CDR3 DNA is TGCGCCAGCAGCCAGGCTATTACAGCAGGGGAGCAGTTCTTC. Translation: CASSQAITAGEQFF.

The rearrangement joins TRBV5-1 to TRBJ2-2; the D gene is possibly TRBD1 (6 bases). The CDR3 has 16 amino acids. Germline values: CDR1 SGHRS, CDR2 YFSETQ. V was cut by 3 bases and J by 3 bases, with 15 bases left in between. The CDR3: CASSSGASADTGELFF. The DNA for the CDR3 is TGCGCCAGCAGCTCAGGGGCGTCAGCTGACACCGGGGAGCTGTTTTTT.

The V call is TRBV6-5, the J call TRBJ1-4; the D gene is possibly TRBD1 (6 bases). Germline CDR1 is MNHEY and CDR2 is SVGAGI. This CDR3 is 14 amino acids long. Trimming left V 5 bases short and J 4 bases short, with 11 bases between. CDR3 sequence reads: CASSRQANNEKLFF. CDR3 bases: TGTGCCAGCAGTAGACAGGCGAATAATGAAAAACTGTTTTTT.

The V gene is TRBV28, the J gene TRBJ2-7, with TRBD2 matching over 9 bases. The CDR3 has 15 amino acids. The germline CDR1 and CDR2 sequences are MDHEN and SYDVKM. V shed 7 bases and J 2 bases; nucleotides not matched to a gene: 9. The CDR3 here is CASMVAGAPTYEQYF. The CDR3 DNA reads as TGTGCCAGCATGGTAGCGGGGGCCCCTACCTACGAGCAGTACTTC.

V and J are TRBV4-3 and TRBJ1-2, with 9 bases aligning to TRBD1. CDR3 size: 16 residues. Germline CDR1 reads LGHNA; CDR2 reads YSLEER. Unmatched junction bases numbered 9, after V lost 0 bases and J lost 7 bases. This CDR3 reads CASSQEGGQGRGGYTF. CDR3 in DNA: TGCGCCAGCAGCCAAGAGGGGGGACAGGGAAGGGGTGGCTACACCTTC.

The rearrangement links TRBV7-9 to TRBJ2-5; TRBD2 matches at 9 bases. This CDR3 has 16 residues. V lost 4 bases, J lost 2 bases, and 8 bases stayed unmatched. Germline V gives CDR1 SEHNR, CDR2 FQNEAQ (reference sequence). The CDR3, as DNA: TGTGCCAGCAGCTCCCCTAGCGGGGTACTTCAAGAGACCCAGTACTTC. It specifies CASSSPSGVLQETQYF.

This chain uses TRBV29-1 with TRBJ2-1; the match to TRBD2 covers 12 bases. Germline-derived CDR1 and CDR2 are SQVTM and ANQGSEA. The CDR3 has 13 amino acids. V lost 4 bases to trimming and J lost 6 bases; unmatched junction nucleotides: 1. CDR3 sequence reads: CSVALAGGNEQFF. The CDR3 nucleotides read TGCAGCGTTGCACTAGCGGGGGGCAATGAGCAGTTCTTC.